This TCR beta chain is drawn from a study of blood T cell repertoires in COVID-19. About the research overall: Some COVID-19 samples were acute and others convalescent; all came from the United States, Italy and Spain. T cells, B-cell-depleted T cells, or PBMCs provided the cDNA or gDNA that served as material.

In the original processing: Reference gene primers were amplified, and this amplification served to estimate nucleated cell counts. Repertoires were generated with immunoSEQ multiplex PCR, while TCRdb's copy carries only in-frame clones and drops some. The DNA was the basis for D and trimming; V, J and clone size are from that table. In the table there are over 130,000 clones, around 86% of which are singletons. The CDR3 is 16 amino acids. Germline V lookup: CDR1 MGHRA, CDR2 YSYEKL. V lost 1 base and J 7 bases, leaving 17 bases between the germline ends. This TCR was sampled from a human donor in a cohort sampled during active COVID-19. The sequencing sample was made of peripheral blood. The rearrangement links TRBV4-1 to TRBJ2-1, with D possibly matching TRBD2 (5 bases). CDR3 amino acids: CASSQGTQVPQNEQFF. The CDR3 DNA reads as TGCGCCAGCAGCCAAGGGACTCAGGTTCCTCAGAATGAGCAGTTCTTC.